The rows below give T cell receptor beta chains drawn from one sample of a study of blood T cell repertoires in COVID-19. Libraries were prepared by immunoSEQ multiplex PCR; TCRdb keeps only in-frame clonotypes and omits some of them. The sample lists about 110,000 clones, around 85% seen once, with roughly 5% in the top ten. Sequencing was performed on peripheral blood. Receptors originate from a woman aged 55-70 years with COVID-19, enrolled during active disease. CDR3s include the opening cysteine and the closing phenylalanine or tryptophan. The D gene is left open where the match is weak. A clone size is listed for some rows: how often the clone was seen (once, few, many), or a class if it is expanded.

TRBD1 | TRBJ1-2 | few | TRBV2 | CASSEPTGDGYTF | TGTGCCAGCAGTGAACCGACAGGGGACGGCTACACCTTC
TRBD1 | TRBJ1-1 | once | TRBV27 | CASSFLFQGAEAFF | TGTGCCAGCAGTTTCTTGTTTCAGGGGGCTGAAGCTTTCTTT
- | TRBJ1-2 | - | TRBV12-3/TRBV12-4 | CASSFGDNYGYTF | TGTGCCAGCAGTTTCGGGGATAACTATGGCTACACCTTC
TRBD1 | TRBJ2-6 | - | TRBV25-1 | CASIDRDRGSGANVLTF | TGTGCCAGCATCGACCGGGACAGGGGTTCTGGGGCCAACGTCCTGACTTTC
- | TRBJ1-4 | - | TRBV2 | CASSVLSEKLFF | TGTGCCAGCAGTGTTCTTAGTGAAAAACTGTTTTTT
TRBD1 | TRBJ1-2 | - | TRBV19 | CASWDRGPGYTF | TGTGCCAGCTGGGACAGGGGACCTGGCTACACCTTC
TRBD1 | TRBJ1-1 | - | TRBV6-5 | CASKRGGGSEAFF | TGTGCCAGCAAGAGAGGGGGCGGCTCTGAAGCTTTCTTT
TRBD1 | TRBJ1-6 | - | TRBV7-9 | CASSLRQGASLLLHF | TGTGCCAGCAGCTTACGACAGGGGGCCTCTCTTCTCCTCCACTTT
- | TRBJ2-3 | - | TRBV7-2 | CASSLAPGGLGTDTQYF | TGTGCCAGCAGCTTAGCCCCGGGGGGCCTGGGCACAGATACGCAGTATTTT
- | TRBJ1-1 | - | TRBV14 | CASSLGANTEAFF | TGTGCCAGCAGCCTTGGAGCTAACACTGAAGCTTTCTTT
- | TRBJ1-4 | few | TRBV15 | CATSRARTGEKLFF | TGTGCCACCAGCAGAGCTCGAACGGGGGAAAAACTGTTTTTT